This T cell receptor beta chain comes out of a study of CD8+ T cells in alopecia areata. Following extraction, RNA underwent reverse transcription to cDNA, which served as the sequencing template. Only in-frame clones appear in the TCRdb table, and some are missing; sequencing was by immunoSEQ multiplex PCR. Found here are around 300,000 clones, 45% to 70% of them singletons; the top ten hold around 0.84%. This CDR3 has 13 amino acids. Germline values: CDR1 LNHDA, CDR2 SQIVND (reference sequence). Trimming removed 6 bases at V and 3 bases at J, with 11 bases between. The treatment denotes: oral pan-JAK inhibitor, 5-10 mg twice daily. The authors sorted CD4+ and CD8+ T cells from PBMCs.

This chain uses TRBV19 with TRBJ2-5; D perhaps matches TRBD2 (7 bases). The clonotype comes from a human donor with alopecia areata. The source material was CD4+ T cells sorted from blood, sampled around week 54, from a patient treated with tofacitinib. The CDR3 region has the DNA TGTGCCAGTAGCGGGGGGCCCAAAGAGACCCAGTACTTC. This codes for CASSGGPKETQYF.